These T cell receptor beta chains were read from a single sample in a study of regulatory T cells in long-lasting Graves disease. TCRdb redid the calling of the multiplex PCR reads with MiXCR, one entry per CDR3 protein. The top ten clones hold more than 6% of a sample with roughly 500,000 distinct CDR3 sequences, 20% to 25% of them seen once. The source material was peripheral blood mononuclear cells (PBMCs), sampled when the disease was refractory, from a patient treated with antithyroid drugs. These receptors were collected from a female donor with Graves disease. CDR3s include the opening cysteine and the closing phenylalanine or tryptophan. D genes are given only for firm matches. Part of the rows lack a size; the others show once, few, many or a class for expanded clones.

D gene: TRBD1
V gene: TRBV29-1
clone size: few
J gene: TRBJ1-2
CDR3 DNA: TGCAGCGCCGGACAGGGGGATGGCTACACCTTC
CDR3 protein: CSAGQGDGYTF

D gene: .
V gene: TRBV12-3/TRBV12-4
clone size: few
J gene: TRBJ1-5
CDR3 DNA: TGTGCCAGCAGTTTATCGGCGGGTTATAGCAATCAGCCCCAGCATTTT
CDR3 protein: CASSLSAGYSNQPQHF

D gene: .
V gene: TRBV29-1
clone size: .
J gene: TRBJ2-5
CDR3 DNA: TGCAGCGTCGAAGATCTGGGGGATCAAGAGACCCAGTACTTC
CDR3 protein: CSVEDLGDQETQYF

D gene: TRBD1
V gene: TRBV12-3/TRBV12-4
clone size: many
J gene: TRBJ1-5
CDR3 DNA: TGTGCCAGCAGCCCTCAGGGGGACGGCAATCAGCCCCAGCATTTT
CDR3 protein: CASSPQGDGNQPQHF

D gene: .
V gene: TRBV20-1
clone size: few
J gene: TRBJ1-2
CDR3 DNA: TGCAGTGCAAGAGGCCGCGACACTCCTAACTATGGCTACACCTTC
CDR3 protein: CSARGRDTPNYGYTF

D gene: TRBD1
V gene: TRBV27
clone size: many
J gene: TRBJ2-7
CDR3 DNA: TGTGCCAGCAGGCCCGGGACAGGGCCCTACGAGCAGTACTTC
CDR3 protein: CASRPGTGPYEQYF

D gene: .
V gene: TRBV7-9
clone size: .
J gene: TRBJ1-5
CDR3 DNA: TGTACCAGCAGCTTAGAAGGCGGGAATCAGCCCCAGCATTTT
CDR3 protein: CTSSLEGGNQPQHF

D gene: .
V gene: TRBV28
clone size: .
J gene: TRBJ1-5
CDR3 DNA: TGTGCCAGCAGATCTGCGGGGGAGGGCCCGGGAAATCAGCCCCAGCATTTT
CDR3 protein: CASRSAGEGPGNQPQHF

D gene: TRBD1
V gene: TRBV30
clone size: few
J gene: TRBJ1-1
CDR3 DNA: TGTGCCTGGAACCTCGACAGGGTGAGAACTTTCTTT
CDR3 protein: CAWNLDRVRTFF

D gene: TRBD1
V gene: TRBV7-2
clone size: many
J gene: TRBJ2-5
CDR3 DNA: TGTGCCAGCAGCCACGGGACAGCTCAAGAGACCCAGTACTTC
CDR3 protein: CASSHGTAQETQYF

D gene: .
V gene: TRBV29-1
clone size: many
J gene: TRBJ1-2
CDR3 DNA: TGCAGCGTGGGGGGGGGCGCGAACTATGGCTACACCTTC
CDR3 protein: CSVGGGANYGYTF

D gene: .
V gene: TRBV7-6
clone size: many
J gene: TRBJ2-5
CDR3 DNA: TGTGCCAGCAGCTCCGCGGGTAACGTCCAAGAGACCCAGTACTTC
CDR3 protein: CASSSAGNVQETQYF

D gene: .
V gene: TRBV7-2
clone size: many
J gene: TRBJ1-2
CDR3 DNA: TGTGCCAGCAGCTCCTTAAGACGTAACTATGGCTACACCTTC
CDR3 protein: CASSSLRRNYGYTF

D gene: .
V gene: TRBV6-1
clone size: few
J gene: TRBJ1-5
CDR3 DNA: TGTGCCAGCGGGGGCGAGCCCCAGCATTTT
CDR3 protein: CASGGEPQHF

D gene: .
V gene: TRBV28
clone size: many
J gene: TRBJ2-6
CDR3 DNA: TGTGCCAGCAGTTCTAAATCATGGGGGGCCAACGTCCTGACTTTC
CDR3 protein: CASSSKSWGANVLTF

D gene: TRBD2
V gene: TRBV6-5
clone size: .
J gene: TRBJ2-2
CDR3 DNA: TGTGCCAGCAGTTACTCTCCACCGGGACTAGCGGGGGCCGGGGAGCTGTTTTTT
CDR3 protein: CASSYSPPGLAGAGELFF

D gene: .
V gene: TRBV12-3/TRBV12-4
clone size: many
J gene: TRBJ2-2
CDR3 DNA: TGTGCCAGCAGGAGCGCGAACACCGGGGAGCTGTTTTTT
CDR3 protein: CASRSANTGELFF

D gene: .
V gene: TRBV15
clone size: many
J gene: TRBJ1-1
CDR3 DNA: TGTGCCACCAGCAGGGGGTCTGGATCGGACAATGAAGCTTTCTTT
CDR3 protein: CATSRGSGSDNEAFF

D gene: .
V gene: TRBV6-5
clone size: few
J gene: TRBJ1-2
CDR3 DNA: TGTGCCAGCAGTTATTCCTCGACGGGGCTCTATGGCTACACCTTC
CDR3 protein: CASSYSSTGLYGYTF

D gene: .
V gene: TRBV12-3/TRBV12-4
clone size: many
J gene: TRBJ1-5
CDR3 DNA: TGTGCCAGCAGTTTCGCTGAAAATCAGCCCCAGCATTTT
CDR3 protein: CASSFAENQPQHF

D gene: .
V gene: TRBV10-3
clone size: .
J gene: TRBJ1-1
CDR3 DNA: TGTGCCATCAGTGAATACGGCGAGTCTGAAGCTTTCTTT
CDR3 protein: CAISEYGESEAFF

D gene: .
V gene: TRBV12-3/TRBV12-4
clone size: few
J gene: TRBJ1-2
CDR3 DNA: TGTGCCAGCAGTTTTGGGGGGATGGGTGACTATGGCTACACCTTC
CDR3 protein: CASSFGGMGDYGYTF

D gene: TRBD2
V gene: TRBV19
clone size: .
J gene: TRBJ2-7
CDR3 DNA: TGTGCCAGTAGTATAAGAGCGGGAAACTACGAGCAGTACTTC
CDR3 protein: CASSIRAGNYEQYF